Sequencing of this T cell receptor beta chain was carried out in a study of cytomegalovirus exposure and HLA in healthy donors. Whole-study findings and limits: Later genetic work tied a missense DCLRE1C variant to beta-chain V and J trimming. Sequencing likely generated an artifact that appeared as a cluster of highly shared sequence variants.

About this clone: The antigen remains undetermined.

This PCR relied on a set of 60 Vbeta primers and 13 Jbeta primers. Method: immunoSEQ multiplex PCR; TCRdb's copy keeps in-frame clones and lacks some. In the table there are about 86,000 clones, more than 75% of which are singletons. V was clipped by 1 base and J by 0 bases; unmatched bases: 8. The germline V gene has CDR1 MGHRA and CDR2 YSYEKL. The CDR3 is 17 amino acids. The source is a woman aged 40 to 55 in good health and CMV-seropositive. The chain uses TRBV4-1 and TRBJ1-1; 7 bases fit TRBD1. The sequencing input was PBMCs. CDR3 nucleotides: TGCGCCAGCAGCCAAGGGGGGACAGTTCCCATGAACACTGAAGCTTTCTTT. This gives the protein CASSQGGTVPMNTEAFF.